This record covers a single T cell receptor beta chain. This receptor's antigen is unknown. The record has no base qualities; no much larger clone is one base away. These data come from a study of T cell responses to AZD1222 COVID-19 vaccine (TCRdb year 2021). Context from the whole study: Because spike-specific TCR depth and breadth did not differ between the two schedules, AZD1222 recipients who got a second dose at roughly 4 weeks were pooled with those who got a second dose at roughly 12 weeks. TCR sequencing was performed for roughly 240 trial participants, of whom around 210 were given two doses of AZD1222 and some 26 were given two doses of MenACWY control vaccine. Trial participants were enrolled into age subgroups of 18-55, 56-69 and 70-plus years, which contained approximately 150, 30 and 60 TCR-sequenced participants, respectively.

General conclusions and limits of the study: Participants were mostly white British, with more females than males. The authors suggested clonal diversity may have been underestimated. Vaccine-associated CD4 TCRs spanned the whole spike protein, with dominant responses in regions 160-218 and 743-854. In the small 56-69-year group, the increase in depth fell short of significance, most likely because of low power. Reportedly, almost half of the unique spike-specific TCRs recognized epitopes lying outside the regions that are mutated in the B.1.351 and B.1.1.7 variants. Because no samples from the day 14 peak response were available, repertoires could be characterized only after the peak T cell response. A significant rise in spike-specific TCR breadth and depth was observed after two AZD1222 doses relative to day 0 and relative to MenACWY recipients. Conclusions about previously exposed vaccinees are limited because only five to seven AZD1222 recipients were SARS-CoV-2 seropositive at baseline.

The time point label on this specimen signifies: baseline before first vaccination. The vaccinee samples were drawn from two UK trials, COV001 and COV002, one of which was a single-blind randomized controlled phase 2/3 trial testing AZD1222 (ChAdOx1 nCoV-19) in healthy adults. Trial participant PBMC samples were collected at day 0 and day 28 after the second dose for TCRbeta chain sequencing. Reading from cysteine to phenylalanine, the CDR3 counts 14 amino acids. Only CDR3 DNA is held: 42 bases, read in frame from base 1. V sheds 2 bases and J sheds 4 bases, leaving 11 bases between their ends. CDR1 and CDR2 are read off the germline V gene as SGHTA and FQGNSA. The CDR3 regions of human TCRbeta chains were analyzed by immunosequencing. Concerning the study's data processing: TCRs in the repertoires were matched against a reference library of SARS-CoV-2-specific TCRs that had been generated with the MIRA antigen-specificity platform. Breadth was defined as the fraction of unique TCRs that were SARS-CoV-2-associated, and depth was defined as the fraction of total T cells that were SARS-CoV-2-associated. Using the MIRA data, each spike-specific TCR was mapped to the spike region that the TCR reacts to and placed in a CD4 or CD8 class. Log10-transformed breadth and depth values were compared by one-way ANOVA with Sidak's multiple comparisons tests. TCRdb retrieved this table from immuneACCESS and kept in-frame rearrangements only. Not all clones are present; in checked studies, unresolved V genes account for under half, and no reason is known for the remainder. From that table come the V and J calls and clone size; the DNA was used to work out D and trimming. The sample table shows 150,000 to 200,000 clones, and roughly 92% are seen once. Of the sample, 1.5% to 2% falls within the top ten clones.

The chain joins TRBV7-2 to TRBJ1-1; TRBD1 could be the D gene, as 6 bases match. This clonotype originated in an adult in good health. The sequencing used peripheral blood, collected on day 0 of AZD1222 vaccination. The CDR3 here reads CASSLQGYSTEAFF. The bases are TGTGCCAGCAGCTTACAGGGGTACAGCACTGAAGCTTTCTTT.